Below are 19 T cell receptor beta chains sequenced from a single sample in a study of technical replicates of blood from a few donors. Assay: immunoSEQ multiplex PCR; the TCRdb copy retains only in-frame clones and omits some. Here the sample spans around 92,000 clones, about 96% being singletons. Sequencing input: T cells isolated from PBMCs. These receptors all come from a human donor in good health.

The genes are TRBV30 and TRBJ2-3; TRBD2 matches 7 bases. From germline, CDR1 is GTSNPN and CDR2 SVGIG (reference sequence). The CDR3 consists of 13 residues. Trimming removed 3 bases from V and 2 bases from J; junction bases left unmatched: 2. In DNA form, the CDR3 reads TGTGCCTGGAGAGCGGGGTCCACAGATACGCAGTATTTT. It specifies CAWRAGSTDTQYF. Variable domain in full (rest from reference TRBV30 and TRBJ2-3): SQTIHQWPATLVQPVGSPLSLECTVEGTSNPNLYWYRQAAGRGLQLLFYSVGIGQISSEVPQNLSASRPQDRQFILSSKKLLLSDSGFYLCAWRAGSTDTQYFGPGTRLTVL.

This chain links TRBV5-1 with TRBJ2-1; 8 nucleotides agree with TRBD2. From germline, CDR1 is SGHRS and CDR2 YFSETQ. V was pared by 4 bases and J by 0 bases, with 12 bases of the junction left unmatched. The CDR3 runs 18 residues. The CDR3 reads CASSPSATSESSYNEQFF. The DNA for the CDR3 is TGCGCCAGCAGCCCCTCGGCGACTAGCGAGAGCTCCTACAATGAGCAGTTCTTC.

The rearrangement uses TRBV7-6 and TRBJ1-1; D is uncertain. Trimming left V 8 bases short and J 2 bases short, with 12 bases between. Germline V gives CDR1 SGHVS, CDR2 FNYEAQ. The CDR3 loop spans 13 amino acids. DNA of the CDR3: TGTGCCAGCCTTGTCGGAGGTAACACTGAAGCTTTCTTT. Amino acids: CASLVGGNTEAFF.

Worth noting for this clone: The junction departs from germline at one end; a sequencing error may be responsible. The chain joins TRBV7-7 to TRBJ2-5; tentatively, D is TRBD1 (5 bases). Germline CDR1 SSHAT, CDR2 FNYEAQ (reference sequence). This CDR3 has 17 residues. The CDR3 region has the DNA TGTGCTAGCAGCTCCTTTACAGGAATTACTATCTCGGAGACCCAGTACTTC. It translates to CASSSFTGITISETQYF.

The chain combines TRBV19 with TRBJ1-5; the D is unclear. CDR1 is LNHDA and CDR2 is SQIVND in the germline V gene (reference sequence). Trimming took off 7 bases at V and 3 bases at J, with 13 bases between the two ends. This CDR3 comprises 14 residues. The CDR3 here is CASNKGGYNQPQHF. In DNA, the CDR3 is TGTGCCAGTAATAAGGGAGGCTACAATCAGCCCCAGCATTTT.

This rearrangement joins TRBV28 to TRBJ2-7; 10 bases map to TRBD2. The V gene end was trimmed by 8 bases and the J gene end by 7 bases; junction bases not matched to a gene: 14. The germline gives CDR1 MDHEN, CDR2 SYDVKM. The CDR3 extends over 15 amino acids. CDR3: CASESRSSGSVEQYF. The CDR3 DNA follows: TGTGCCAGCGAGTCACGGTCTAGCGGGAGTGTTGAGCAGTACTTC.

This chain connects TRBV5-1 to TRBJ2-5; a possible D gene is TRBD1 (6 bases). V lost 0 bases and J lost 3, with 15 bases in between. The CDR3 spans 16 residues. The germline gives CDR1 SGHRS, CDR2 YFSETQ. Here the CDR3 DNA reads TGCGCCAGCAGCTTGGCCTATGGACCAGGGGAAGAGACCCAGTACTTC. Its protein product is CASSLAYGPGEETQYF. The variable domain in full, with the rest retrieved from reference TRBV5-1 and TRBJ2-5, is KAGVTQTPRYLIKTRGQQVTLSCSPISGHRSVSWYQQTPGQGLQFLFEYFSETQRNKGNFPGRFSGRQFSNSRSEMNVSTLELGDSALYLCASSLAYGPGEETQYFGPGTRLLVL.

The rearrangement links TRBV9 to TRBJ2-1; D gene ambiguous. CDR3 size: 13 residues. Trimming took off 0 bases at V and 7 bases at J, with 8 bases between the two ends. Germline V gene lookup returns CDR1 SGDLS and CDR2 YYNGEE. The CDR3 loop is CASSVGGLNEQFF. The CDR3 coding sequence is TGTGCCAGCAGCGTAGGCGGTCTTAATGAGCAGTTCTTC.

The V call is TRBV27, the J call TRBJ2-3; 8 bases map to TRBD2. The CDR3 runs 15 residues. J was trimmed by 1 base and V by 4 bases; bases with no gene match: 4. In germline, CDR1 is MNHEY, CDR2 SMNVEV (reference sequence). The CDR3 here is CASSSPAGGTDTQYF. CDR3 in DNA: TGTGCCAGCAGTTCCCCAGCGGGAGGCACAGATACGCAGTATTTT.

The genes are TRBV6-1 and TRBJ1-1; D unresolved. CDR3 size: 13 residues. Germline CDR1 MNHNS, CDR2 SASEGT. V was trimmed by 5 bases and J by 1 base, leaving 8 bases between them. The CDR3 bases are TGTGCCAGCAGTCCCTCCTCGAACACTGAAGCTTTCTTT. The encoded protein is CASSPSSNTEAFF.

The chain joins TRBV15 to TRBJ1-1; D is unresolved. V dropped 0 bases and J dropped 1 base, with 15 bases sitting between them. Germline V CDR1 and CDR2: LNHNV, YYDKDF (reference sequence). The CDR3 loop spans 17 amino acids. The CDR3 is CATSRDKATAGNTEAFF. In DNA form, the CDR3 reads TGTGCCACCAGCAGAGATAAAGCGACGGCGGGGAACACTGAAGCTTTCTTT.

The V call is TRBV5-1, the J call TRBJ2-1, with 11 bases that match TRBD2. J gave up 4 bases and V 3 bases, and 15 bases lay outside the gene matches. The CDR3 runs to 19 residues. The germline V gene has CDR1 SGHRS and CDR2 YFSETQ. The CDR3: CASSWGTSGSLEGYNEQFF. For the CDR3, the DNA is TGCGCCAGCAGCTGGGGGACTAGCGGTTCACTCGAGGGGTACAATGAGCAGTTCTTC.

Comments on this clone: A read error may account for a junction end that differs from germline. The chain employs TRBV6-1 and TRBJ2-7, with D uncertain. Germline CDR1 MNHNS, CDR2 SASEGT. This CDR3 has 14 residues. The CDR3 DNA is TGTGCCAGCAGTGAAGCGCGCCCCTCCCACGAGCAGTACTTC. Translating it yields CASSEARPSHEQYF.

The chain links TRBV6-5 to TRBJ1-2, with D possibly being TRBD1 (5 bases). CDR1 and CDR2 from the germline V gene are MNHEY and SVGAGI. The CDR3 runs to 13 residues. Trimming removed 2 bases from V and 3 bases from J, with 7 bases in between. CDR3 in amino acids: CASSYQGYYGYTF. CDR3 coding DNA: TGTGCCAGCAGTTACCAGGGATACTATGGCTACACCTTC.

This chain links TRBV28 with TRBJ1-6; D remains ambiguous. The CDR3 spans 15 residues. The V and J ends lost 6 bases and 5 bases respectively, with 14 bases between them. CDR1 is MDHEN, CDR2 SYDVKM, per germline. CDR3 bases: TGTGCCAGCAGCCCCACTAGGCTCGATAATTCACCCCTCCACTTT. This gives the protein CASSPTRLDNSPLHF.

J is TRBJ2-2 and V is TRBV27, with 8 nucleotides matching TRBD2. Germline assignment: CDR1 MNHEY and CDR2 SMNVEV (reference sequence). CDR3 length: 14 amino acids. V gave up 2 bases and J gave up 5 bases; unmatched junction bases: 1. CDR3 DNA: TGTGCCAGCAGTTTAGCGGGGGGAACCGGGGAGCTGTTTTTT. This gives the protein CASSLAGGTGELFF.

This chain links TRBV29-1 with TRBJ2-7, with 7 bases matching TRBD2. V was pared by 4 bases and J by 0 bases, with 6 bases of the junction left unmatched. This CDR3 is built from 14 residues. Germline V CDR1 and CDR2: SQVTM, ANQGSEA. The chain's CDR3 is CSVVGDYSSYEQYF. The CDR3 region has the DNA TGCAGCGTTGTTGGGGACTATAGCTCCTACGAGCAGTACTTC.

This clone has a single count. The rearrangement uses TRBV14 and TRBJ1-1; tentatively, D is TRBD1 (6 bases). Germline CDR1 SGHDN, CDR2 FVKESK. The CDR3 totals 12 residues. V lost 0 bases to trimming and J lost 10 bases, with 9 bases between them. This chain's CDR3 is CASSQDRRGAFF. CDR3 in DNA: TGTGCCAGCAGCCAAGATCGCAGGGGAGCTTTCTTT.

The gene calls are TRBV6-1 and TRBJ2-1; the match to TRBD2 covers 7 bases. V shed 2 bases and J 0 bases; nucleotides not matched to a gene: 4. This CDR3 spans 16 amino acids. CDR1 and CDR2 from the germline V gene are MNHNS and SASEGT. CDR3 amino acids: CASSERGGSSYNEQFF. In DNA form, the CDR3 reads TGTGCCAGCAGTGAAAGGGGCGGGAGCTCCTACAATGAGCAGTTCTTC.